The 26 T cell receptor beta chains below all came from one sample that was sequenced in a study of CD8+ T cells in alopecia areata. Extracted from the samples, RNA was reverse transcribed into cDNA to serve as the sequencing template. The protocol was immunoSEQ multiplex PCR, while the TCRdb copy is restricted to in-frame clones and leaves out a portion. This table holds fewer than 150,000 clones, 75% to 85% found once. Regarding treatment: oral pan-JAK inhibitor, 5-10 mg twice daily. Sample: CD8+ T cells sorted from blood, taken at week 4, from a patient treated with tofacitinib. The receptors were sampled from a human donor with alopecia areata.

CDR3 amino acids: CASSEWGRAFF. CDR3 in DNA: TGTGCCAGCAGTGAGTGGGGTCGAGCTTTCTTT. V usage is TRBV2 and J usage is TRBJ1-1; D is unresolved. Trimming pared 3 bases from V and 10 bases from J, leaving 9 bases between. The CDR3 has 11 residues. CDR1 is SNHLY, CDR2 FYNNEI, per germline.

The J gene is TRBJ2-3, the V gene TRBV6-4, with D perhaps assigned TRBD1 or TRBD2 (5 bases each). The CDR3 extends over 17 amino acids. Deletions cut 3 bases from V and 2 bases from J, with 18 bases between. Germline CDR1 and CDR2: MRHNA and SNTAGT. The CDR3 DNA sequence: TGTGCCAGCAGTGAAGCGGAGGCAGGGTCCTACACAGATACGCAGTATTTT. The encoded protein is CASSEAEAGSYTDTQYF.

This clone was seen a single time. This sequence joins TRBV27 and TRBJ2-5, with D perhaps assigned TRBD1 or TRBD2 (5 bases each). CDR1 is MNHEY, CDR2 SMNVEV, per germline (reference sequence). V lost 3 bases and J 1 base, leaving 12 bases between the germline ends. The CDR3 runs to 15 residues. CDR3 protein: CASSFAGTFQETQYF. CDR3 coding DNA: TGTGCCAGCAGTTTTGCAGGGACCTTCCAAGAGACCCAGTACTTC.

The chain links TRBV7-9 to TRBJ2-7; 12 bases agree with TRBD2. The CDR3 runs 15 residues. The germline V gene encodes CDR1 SEHNR and CDR2 FQNEAQ (reference sequence). The ends lost 5 bases at V and 2 bases at J; junction bases unmatched: 4. CDR3 protein: CASSQLAGGTYEQYF. The CDR3 nucleotides read TGTGCCAGCAGCCAACTAGCGGGGGGCACCTACGAGCAGTACTTC.

In its sample, this clone was seen once. V is TRBV27 and J is TRBJ2-2; 8 bases fit TRBD1. CDR3 length: 17 amino acids. V lost 5 bases to trimming and J lost 0 bases; unmatched junction nucleotides: 8. Germline V gene sequence: CDR1 MNHEY, CDR2 SMNVEV (reference sequence). The CDR3 is CASSTGTGVSNTGELFF. CDR3 DNA sequence: TGTGCCAGCAGTACCGGGACAGGAGTTTCGAACACCGGGGAGCTGTTTTTT.

The chain is built from TRBV30 and TRBJ2-7; D call uncertain. The CDR3 length is 12 residues. Deletions cut 4 bases from V and 1 base from J, with 8 bases between. Looked up from germline, CDR1 is GTSNPN and CDR2 is SVGIG (reference sequence). CDR3 bases: TGTGCCTGGACCGCCAGATCCTACGAGCAGTACTTC. It specifies CAWTARSYEQYF.

The chain couples TRBV7-9 to TRBJ2-5; 7 bases map to TRBD2. Germline V CDR1 and CDR2: SEHNR, FQNEAQ (reference sequence). V gave up 5 bases and J gave up 2 bases; unmatched junction bases: 8. The CDR3 totals 15 residues. CDR3 protein: CASSPAQGGQETQYF. The CDR3 bases are TGTGCCAGCAGCCCCGCGCAGGGAGGGCAAGAGACCCAGTACTTC.

This clone was seen more than once but under ten times. This specimen includes other DNA sequences encoding the same CDR3. This chain links TRBV29-1 with TRBJ2-5; 7 bases agree with TRBD1. The J call may be mistaken, given a closer DNA end match to TRBJ2-7. The CDR3 sequence is 12 residues long. Germline V CDR1 and CDR2: SQVTM, ANQGSEA. The CDR3 is CSVRQGSYEQYF. The CDR3 nucleotides are TGCAGCGTTCGACAGGGCTCCTACGAGCAGTACTTC.

This sequence joins TRBV7-9 and TRBJ2-1; 9 bases are shared with TRBD2. The CDR3 loop spans 19 amino acids. With V trimmed by 2 bases and J by 0 bases, 11 bases remained unmatched. Germline V gene lookup returns CDR1 SEHNR and CDR2 FQNEAQ (reference sequence). CDR3 bases: TGTGCCAGCAGCTTATACCCCAGCGGGGGGCTAAGCTCCTACAATGAGCAGTTCTTC. Its protein is CASSLYPSGGLSSYNEQFF.

The chain employs TRBV7-9 and TRBJ2-5, with D perhaps being TRBD1 or TRBD2 (5 bases each). Per the germline V gene, CDR1 is SEHNR and CDR2 is FQNEAQ (reference sequence). The CDR3 spans 15 residues. V was pared by 5 bases and J by 9 bases, with 22 bases between. CDR3: CASSGDTRDPEAQYF. The CDR3 DNA reads as TGTGCCAGCAGCGGCGACACCCGGGACCCGGAGGCCCAGTACTTC.

The chain combines TRBV9 with TRBJ2-1; the match to TRBD2 covers 13 bases. This CDR3 comprises 16 residues. Per the germline V gene, CDR1 is SGDLS and CDR2 is YYNGEE. With 3 bases clipped from V and 7 bases from J, the junction kept 7 bases outside the gene matches. The CDR3 sequence: CASSDRLAGGLNEQFF. The CDR3 DNA sequence: TGTGCCAGCAGCGACCGACTAGCGGGGGGCTTAAATGAGCAGTTCTTC.

CDR3 amino acids: CASSWTGTRNYNEQFF. The DNA of the CDR3 is TGTGCCAGCAGCTGGACCGGGACTAGAAACTACAATGAGCAGTTCTTC. J is TRBJ2-1 and V is TRBV7-9, with 8 bases matching TRBD2. The junction had 8 bases not matched to a gene; V was cut back by 4 bases and J by 3 bases. Germline V gives CDR1 SEHNR, CDR2 FQNEAQ (reference sequence). The CDR3 is made up of 16 amino acids.

The CDR3 loop is CARFPGQGPYEQYF. In DNA form, the CDR3 reads TGTGCCAGATTCCCGGGACAGGGGCCCTACGAGCAGTACTTC. J is TRBJ2-7 and V is TRBV6-9; 10 bases are a match to TRBD1. Germline CDR1 MNHGY, CDR2 SVAAGI. With 9 bases clipped from V and 2 bases from J, the junction kept 7 bases outside the gene matches. This CDR3 contains 14 residues.

This chain links TRBV27 with TRBJ2-5; D unclear. This CDR3 has 16 residues. The V gene's germline CDR1 is MNHEY and CDR2 SMNVEV (reference sequence). Trimming removed 6 bases at V and 5 bases at J, with 22 bases between. The CDR3: CASSSIPSRRRETQYF. CDR3 DNA sequence: TGTGCCAGCAGCTCGATCCCCTCGAGGCGTCGGGAGACCCAGTACTTC.

This clone was seen only once. This chain connects TRBV6-1 to TRBJ1-1; no definite D call. CDR1 MNHNS and CDR2 SASEGT come from the germline V gene. The CDR3 extends over 13 amino acids. V lost 2 bases to trimming and J lost 7 bases, with 11 bases between them. CDR3 region: CASSEISGVEAFF. The CDR3 DNA reads TGTGCCAGCAGTGAAATTTCTGGGGTTGAAGCTTTCTTT.

This clone was counted a few times. The chain is built from TRBV6-5 and TRBJ2-7; 7 bases match TRBD1. The CDR3 runs 12 residues. CDR1 and CDR2 from the germline V gene are MNHEY and SVGAGI. Trimming removed 4 bases from V and 3 bases from J; junction bases left unmatched: 0. CDR3 nucleotide sequence: TGTGCCAGCAGTTCAGGGGGCTACGAGCAGTACTTC. Encoded protein: CASSSGGYEQYF.

This chain joins TRBV5-4 and TRBJ2-7; 10 nucleotides align to TRBD1. The CDR3 extends over 14 amino acids. The germline V gene has CDR1 SGHNT and CDR2 YYREEE (reference sequence). The junction had 3 bases not matched to a gene; V was cut back by 4 bases and J by 2 bases. Here the CDR3 reads CASSHGQGAYEQYF. The CDR3 coding sequence is TGTGCCAGCAGCCACGGACAGGGGGCCTACGAGCAGTACTTC.

In its sample, this clone is medium-sized. The rearrangement links TRBV19 to TRBJ1-1, with TRBD1 matching 7 bases. Germline V lookup: CDR1 LNHDA, CDR2 SQIVND (reference sequence). The CDR3 is 15 residues long. Unmatched junction bases numbered 13, after V lost 7 bases and J lost 5 bases. CDR3 sequence: CASISQGTQTTEAFF. The DNA of the CDR3 is TGTGCCAGTATCTCACAGGGGACCCAGACTACTGAAGCTTTCTTT.

CDR3 protein: CAWSVSWGTDTQYF. The CDR3 nucleotides read TGTGCCTGGAGTGTATCCTGGGGCACAGATACGCAGTATTTT. The V gene is TRBV30, the J gene TRBJ2-3; D remains ambiguous. CDR3 size: 14 residues. In germline, CDR1 is GTSNPN, CDR2 SVGIG (reference sequence). Deletions cut 0 bases from V and 1 base from J, with 8 bases between.

This clone has more than one count but fewer than ten. The chain is built from TRBV6-5 and TRBJ2-1, with 11 bases aligning to TRBD2. Per the germline V gene, CDR1 is MNHEY and CDR2 is SVGAGI. The CDR3 is 15 residues long. J gave up 4 bases and V 5 bases, and 4 bases lay outside the gene matches. CDR3 sequence reads: CASSPSGGTYNEQFF. The CDR3 DNA is TGTGCCAGCAGTCCTAGCGGGGGGACGTACAATGAGCAGTTCTTC.

The chain employs TRBV19 and TRBJ2-1; D possibly corresponds to TRBD2 (6 bases). The CDR3 consists of 13 residues. CDR1 and CDR2 from the germline V gene are LNHDA and SQIVND (reference sequence). Trimming took 3 bases from V and 10 from J, leaving 13 bases between them. The CDR3 reads CASSMGVAGEQFF. CDR3 nucleotide sequence: TGTGCCAGTAGTATGGGCGTGGCGGGGGAGCAGTTCTTC. The whole variable domain, filled in from reference TRBV19 and TRBJ2-1, reads DGGITQSPKYLFRKEGQNVTLSCEQNLNHDAMYWYRQDPGQGLRLIYYSQIVNDFQKGDIAEGYSVSREKKESFPLTVTSAQKNPTAFYLCASSMGVAGEQFFGPGTRLTVL.

This clone was recorded once. V usage is TRBV5-4 and J usage is TRBJ2-5; 9 bases agree with TRBD2. From germline, CDR1 is SGHNT and CDR2 YYREEE (reference sequence). The length of the CDR3 is 17 residues. The trim removed 4 bases at V and 1 base at J, leaving 11 bases unmatched. CDR3 sequence reads: CASSIRPGTSSQETQYF. CDR3 in DNA: TGTGCCAGCAGCATTCGTCCCGGGACTAGCAGCCAAGAGACCCAGTACTTC.

The V call is TRBV29-1, the J call TRBJ2-5, with D possibly TRBD2 on 5 matching bases. Germline CDR1 reads SQVTM; CDR2 reads ANQGSEA. The V gene lost 4 bases and the J gene lost 9 bases, with 9 bases spanning the gap. This CDR3 region has 10 residues. CDR3 residues: CSVVRGPQYF. CDR3 DNA sequence: TGCAGCGTTGTACGAGGGCCCCAGTACTTC.

V usage is TRBV4-3 and J usage is TRBJ2-7, with TRBD2 as a possible D gene (6 bases). This CDR3 contains 14 residues. Germline V lookup: CDR1 LGHNA, CDR2 YSLEER. Deletions cut 3 bases from V and 5 bases from J, with 14 bases between. Written as DNA, the CDR3 is TGCGCCAGCAGCCAGAACCAAGCTAGCGACGAGCAGTACTTC. Its protein product is CASSQNQASDEQYF.

This chain links TRBV4-1 with TRBJ2-7; TRBD2 matches at 10 bases. V gave up 2 bases and J gave up 2 bases; unmatched junction bases: 3. Germline CDR1 and CDR2: MGHRA and YSYEKL. This CDR3 comprises 15 residues. CDR3 sequence (DNA): TGCGCCAGCAGCCAAACCCTAGCGGGGGCCTACGAGCAGTACTTC. Protein product: CASSQTLAGAYEQYF.

For this clone: Other DNA sequences in this specimen translate into the identical CDR3. The chain is built from TRBV27 and TRBJ2-1; D might be TRBD2 (5 bases). With 8 bases removed from V and 3 bases from J, the gap between germline ends came to 11 bases. Germline CDR1 and CDR2: MNHEY and SMNVEV (reference sequence). The length of the CDR3 is 13 residues. CDR3 sequence: CASSFGSYNEQFF. The CDR3 DNA reads TGTGCCAGCTCCTTTGGGAGCTACAATGAGCAGTTCTTC.